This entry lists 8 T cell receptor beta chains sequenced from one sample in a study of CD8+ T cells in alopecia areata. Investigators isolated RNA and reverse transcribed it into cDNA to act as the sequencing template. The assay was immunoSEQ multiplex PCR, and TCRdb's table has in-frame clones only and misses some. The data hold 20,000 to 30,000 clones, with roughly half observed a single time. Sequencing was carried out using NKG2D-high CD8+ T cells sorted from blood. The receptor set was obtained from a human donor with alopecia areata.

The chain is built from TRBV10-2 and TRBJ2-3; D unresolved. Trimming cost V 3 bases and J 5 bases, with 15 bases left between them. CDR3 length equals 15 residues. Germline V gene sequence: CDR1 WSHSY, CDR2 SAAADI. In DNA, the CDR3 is TGCGCCAGCAGTGACCCCGGGTTTGTAGGAGATACGCAGTATTTT. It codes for CASSDPGFVGDTQYF.

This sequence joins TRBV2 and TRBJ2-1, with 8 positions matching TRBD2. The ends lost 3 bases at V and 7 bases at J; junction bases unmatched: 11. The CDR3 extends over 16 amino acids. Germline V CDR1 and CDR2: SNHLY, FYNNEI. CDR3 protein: CASSDSAGGFANEQFF. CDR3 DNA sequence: TGTGCCAGCAGTGATTCGGCGGGAGGTTTTGCTAATGAGCAGTTCTTC.

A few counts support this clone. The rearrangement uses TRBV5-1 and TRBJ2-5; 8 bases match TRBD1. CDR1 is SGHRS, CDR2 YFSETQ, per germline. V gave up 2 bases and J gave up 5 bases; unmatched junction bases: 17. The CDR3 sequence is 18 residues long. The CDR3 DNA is TGCGCCAGCAGCTTTCCAGGGGGCGAAGTTATTTGTCGGGAGACCCAGTACTTC. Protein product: CASSFPGGEVICRETQYF.

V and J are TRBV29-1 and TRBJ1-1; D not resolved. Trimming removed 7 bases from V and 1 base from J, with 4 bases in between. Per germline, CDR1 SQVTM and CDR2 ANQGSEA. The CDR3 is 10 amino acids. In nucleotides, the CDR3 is TGCAGCGGGGCGAACACTGAAGCTTTCTTT. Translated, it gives CSGANTEAFF.

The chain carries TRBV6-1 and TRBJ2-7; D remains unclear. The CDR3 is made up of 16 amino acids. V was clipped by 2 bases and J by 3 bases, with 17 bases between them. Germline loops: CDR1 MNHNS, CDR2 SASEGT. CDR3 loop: CASSETEQPNLYEQYF. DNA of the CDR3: TGTGCCAGCAGTGAAACAGAACAGCCGAATCTCTACGAGCAGTACTTC.

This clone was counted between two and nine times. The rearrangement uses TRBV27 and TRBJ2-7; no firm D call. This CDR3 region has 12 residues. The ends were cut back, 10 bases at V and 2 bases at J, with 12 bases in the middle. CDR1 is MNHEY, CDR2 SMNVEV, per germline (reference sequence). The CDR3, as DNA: TGTGCCACCTCGGACCGAGCCTACGAGCAGTACTTC. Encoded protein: CATSDRAYEQYF.

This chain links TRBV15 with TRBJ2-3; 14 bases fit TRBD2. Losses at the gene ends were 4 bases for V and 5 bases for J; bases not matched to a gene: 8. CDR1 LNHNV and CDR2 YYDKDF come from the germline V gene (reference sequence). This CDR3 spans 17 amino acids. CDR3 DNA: TGTGCCACCAGCAACCCGGGACTAGCGGGAGCGGGAGATACGCAGTATTTT. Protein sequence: CATSNPGLAGAGDTQYF.

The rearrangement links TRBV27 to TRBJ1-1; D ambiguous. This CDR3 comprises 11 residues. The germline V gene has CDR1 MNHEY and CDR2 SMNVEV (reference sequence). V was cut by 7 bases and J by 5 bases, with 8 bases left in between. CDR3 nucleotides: TGTGCCAGCAATGAGCGGACTGAAGCTTTCTTT. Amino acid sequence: CASNERTEAFF.